This TCR beta chain was profiled in a study of blood T cell repertoires in COVID-19. The overall study: Collection of acute and convalescent COVID-19 samples took place in the United States, Italy and Spain. T cells, B-cell-depleted T cells, or PBMCs supplied cDNA or gDNA.

This clone showed up just a few times. Study processing details: Researchers report that nucleated cell counts were estimated from reference gene primer amplification. The repertoire was sequenced with immunoSEQ multiplex PCR; TCRdb's copy has only in-frame clones and lacks some. D and trimming come from the DNA, and the V and J calls and clone size come from that table. The profile shows some 120,000 clones, just under 85% of them singletons. Germline V CDR1 and CDR2: LGHDT, YNNKEL (reference sequence). This CDR3 has 14 amino acids. V lost 2 bases to trimming and J lost 5 bases; unmatched junction nucleotides: 5.

The specimen was peripheral blood. The TCR sequence derives from a man between 65 and 79 years old with active or convalescent COVID-19. This chain links TRBV3-1 (or the pseudogene TRBV3-2) with TRBJ1-2; 7 nucleotides agree with TRBD1. This chain's CDR3 is CASSQTGDVYGYTF. In nucleotides, the CDR3 is TGTGCCAGCAGCCAAACAGGGGACGTGTATGGCTACACCTTC.